Listed below are T cell receptor beta chains from one sample, sequenced in a study of shared clonotypes between healthy human individuals. The repertoire was sequenced with immunoSEQ multiplex PCR; TCRdb's copy has only in-frame clones and lacks some. The sample includes some 2,000,000 clones, 90% to 96% of them seen just once. The sample taken for sequencing was naive CD4+ T cells sorted from blood. These TCRs come from a man aged 18 to 30 in good health. Both conserved end residues are part of each CDR3. Fields, in order: D gene, clone size, J gene, V gene, CDR3 protein, CDR3 DNA. The D gene is left open where the match is weak. Size values are once, few and many counts, or a class for expanded clones, and some rows have none.

TRBD1	NA	TRBJ2-7	TRBV29-1	CSVEGGAGQGGYEQYF	TGCAGCGTTGAAGGAGGGGCGGGACAGGGAGGATACGAGCAGTACTTC
TRBD1	NA	TRBJ1-4	TRBV15	CATSRDLDRGKLFF	TGTGCCACCAGCAGAGATTTGGACAGGGGAAAACTGTTTTTT
NA	once	TRBJ1-5	TRBV5-1	CASSLEGENQPQHF	TGCGCCAGCAGCTTGGAAGGAGAGAATCAGCCCCAGCATTTT
NA	NA	TRBJ1-1	TRBV7-9	CASRVTSTGLLRYTEAFF	TGTGCCAGCAGAGTGACATCTACAGGGCTTCTGCGCTACACTGAAGCTTTCTTT
NA	NA	TRBJ1-4	TRBV30	CAWSATRPNEKLFF	TGTGCCTGGAGTGCTACAAGGCCTAATGAAAAACTGTTTTTT
NA	NA	TRBJ2-5	TRBV7-7	CASSFGGGPPYF	TGTGCTAGCAGCTTCGGGGGAGGACCCCCGTACTTC
NA	NA	TRBJ2-3	TRBV7-9	CASSLVAAGTDTQYF	TGTGCCAGCAGCTTAGTTGCGGCTGGCACAGATACGCAGTATTTT
TRBD1	NA	TRBJ1-3	TRBV27	CASSPNGGRGTGRGNTIYF	TGTGCCAGCAGTCCAAATGGGGGACGAGGGACAGGGAGGGGAAACACCATATATTTT
TRBD1	once	TRBJ1-4	TRBV28	CASSLSGGAVDEKLFF	TGTGCCAGCAGTTTATCAGGGGGGGCAGTGGATGAAAAACTGTTTTTT
TRBD1	once	TRBJ1-5	TRBV15	CATSRDPRGGYSNQPQHF	TGTGCCACCAGCAGAGATCCCAGGGGGGGTTATAGCAATCAGCCCCAGCATTTT
TRBD1	few	TRBJ1-2	TRBV28	CASSHGDRVGYTF	TGTGCCAGCAGTCACGGGGACAGGGTTGGCTACACCTTC
TRBD1	few	TRBJ1-6	TRBV14	CASSQVRDRATPLHF	TGTGCCAGCAGCCAAGTCCGGGACAGGGCTACCCCCCTCCACTTT